This T cell receptor beta chain was identified in a study of beta chain features in type 1 diabetes. Study results and caveats: PCR might show a preference for shorter templates, equally across patients and controls.

Expressed TCRB transcripts got sequenced, as all isolated RNA was reverse transcribed. Mean read depth for naive, central memory and regulatory T cell samples was around 3.8 million reads. Sequencing used immunoSEQ multiplex PCR; TCRdb keeps in-frame clones, though not all of them. The sample shows under 250,000 clones, roughly 13% of them seen only once. Sorted CD4+ subsets: naive, central memory, regulatory, stem cell-like memory (CD45RO/CCR7/CD25/CD127/CD95/CD27 panel). Sorted cells reached over 95% purity in every population. The CDR3 runs to 15 residues. Germline trimming cut 4 bases from V and 2 bases from J; bases unmatched to any gene: 6. CDR1 SGHNT and CDR2 YYREEE come from the germline V gene (reference sequence). Concerning this clone: Its antigen is still unknown.

The sample consisted of naive CD4+ T cells from blood. The chain has TRBV5-4 and TRBJ1-2; 9 bases line up with TRBD1. The TCR sequence derives from a woman between 35 and 50 years old in good health. Here the CDR3 DNA reads TGTGCCAGCAGCCTAATGACAGGGGGGAACTATGGCTACACCTTC. Protein product: CASSLMTGGNYGYTF.